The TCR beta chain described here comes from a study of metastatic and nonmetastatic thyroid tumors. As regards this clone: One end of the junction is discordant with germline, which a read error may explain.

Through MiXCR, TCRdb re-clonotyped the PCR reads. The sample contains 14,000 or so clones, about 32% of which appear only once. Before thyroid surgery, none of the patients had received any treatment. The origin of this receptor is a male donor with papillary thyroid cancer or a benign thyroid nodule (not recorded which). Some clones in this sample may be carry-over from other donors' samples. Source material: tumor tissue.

The CDR3 region has the DNA TGCGCCAACAGCCAACCCAGGGGTGTGTCCGGCAATGAGCAGTTCTTC. Amino acids: CANSQPRGVSGNEQFF. The V and J genes are TRBV4-1 and TRBJ2-1, with D maybe TRBD1 (6 bases). CDR3 length equals 16 residues. Germline V gene sequence: CDR1 MGHRA, CDR2 YSYEKL.